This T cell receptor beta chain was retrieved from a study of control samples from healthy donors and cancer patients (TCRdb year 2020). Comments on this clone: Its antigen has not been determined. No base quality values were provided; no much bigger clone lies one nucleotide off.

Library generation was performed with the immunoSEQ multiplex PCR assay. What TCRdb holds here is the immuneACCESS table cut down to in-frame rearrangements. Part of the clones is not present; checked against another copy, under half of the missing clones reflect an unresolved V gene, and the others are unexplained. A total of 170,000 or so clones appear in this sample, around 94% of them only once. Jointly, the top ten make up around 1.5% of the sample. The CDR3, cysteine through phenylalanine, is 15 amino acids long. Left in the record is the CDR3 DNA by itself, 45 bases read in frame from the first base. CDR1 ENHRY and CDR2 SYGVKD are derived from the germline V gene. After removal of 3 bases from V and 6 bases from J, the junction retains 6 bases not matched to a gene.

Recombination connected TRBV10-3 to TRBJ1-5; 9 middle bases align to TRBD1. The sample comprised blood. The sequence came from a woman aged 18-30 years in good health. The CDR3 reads CAISEVGTGTQPQHF. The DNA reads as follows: TGTGCCATCAGTGAAGTAGGGACAGGGACTCAGCCCCAGCATTTT.